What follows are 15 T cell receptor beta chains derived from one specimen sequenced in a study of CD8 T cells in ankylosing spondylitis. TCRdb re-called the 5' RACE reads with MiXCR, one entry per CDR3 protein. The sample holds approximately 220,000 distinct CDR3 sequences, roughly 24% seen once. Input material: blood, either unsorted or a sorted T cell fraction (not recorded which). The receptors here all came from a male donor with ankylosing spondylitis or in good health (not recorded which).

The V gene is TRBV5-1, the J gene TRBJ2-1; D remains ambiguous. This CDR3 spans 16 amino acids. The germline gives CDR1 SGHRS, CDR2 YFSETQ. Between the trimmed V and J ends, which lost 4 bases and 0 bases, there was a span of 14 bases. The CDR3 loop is CASSPASASSYNEQFF. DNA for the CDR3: TGCGCCAGCAGCCCAGCCTCAGCGAGCTCCTACAATGAGCAGTTCTTC.

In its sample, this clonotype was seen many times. CDR3 sequence (DNA): TGTGCCAGCAGCTTATTTCCCTCTAGCGGAACCTACGAGCAGTACTTC. Translating it yields CASSLFPSSGTYEQYF. The gene calls are TRBV11-2 and TRBJ2-7, with TRBD2 matching over 7 bases. Germline values: CDR1 SGHAT, CDR2 FQNNGV. After removal of 2 bases from V and 2 bases from J, the junction contained 9 bases not matched to a gene. The CDR3 runs to 16 residues.

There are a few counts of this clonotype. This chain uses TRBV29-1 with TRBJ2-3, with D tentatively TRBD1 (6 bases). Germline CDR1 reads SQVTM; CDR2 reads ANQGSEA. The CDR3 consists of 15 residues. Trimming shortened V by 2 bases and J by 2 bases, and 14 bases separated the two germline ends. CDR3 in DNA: TGCAGCGTTGAAAAACCACAGGGTAACACAGATACGCAGTATTTT. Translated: CSVEKPQGNTDTQYF.

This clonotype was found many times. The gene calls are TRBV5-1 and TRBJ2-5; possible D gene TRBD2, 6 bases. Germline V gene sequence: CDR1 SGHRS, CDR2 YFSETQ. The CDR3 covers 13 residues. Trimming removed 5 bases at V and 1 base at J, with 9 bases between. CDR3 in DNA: TGCGCCAGCAGACGGGGGAGCCAAGAGACCCAGTACTTC. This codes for CASRRGSQETQYF.

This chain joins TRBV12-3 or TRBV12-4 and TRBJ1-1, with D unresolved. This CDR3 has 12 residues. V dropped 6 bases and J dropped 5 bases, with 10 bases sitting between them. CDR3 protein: CASRQLGTEAFF. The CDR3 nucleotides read TGTGCCAGCAGACAACTGGGGACTGAAGCTTTCTTT.

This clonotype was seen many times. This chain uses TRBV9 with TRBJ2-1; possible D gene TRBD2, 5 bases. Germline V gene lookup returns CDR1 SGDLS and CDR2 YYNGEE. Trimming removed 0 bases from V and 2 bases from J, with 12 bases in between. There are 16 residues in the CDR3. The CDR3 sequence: CASSVGLGATYNEQFF. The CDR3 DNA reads TGTGCCAGCAGCGTAGGTTTGGGAGCTACCTACAATGAGCAGTTCTTC. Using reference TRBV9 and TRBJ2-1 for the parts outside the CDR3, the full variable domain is DSGVTQTPKHLITATGQRVTLRCSPRSGDLSVYWYQQSLDQGLQFLIQYYNGEERAKGNILERFSAQQFPDLHSELNLSSLELGDSALYFCASSVGLGATYNEQFFGPGTRLTVL.

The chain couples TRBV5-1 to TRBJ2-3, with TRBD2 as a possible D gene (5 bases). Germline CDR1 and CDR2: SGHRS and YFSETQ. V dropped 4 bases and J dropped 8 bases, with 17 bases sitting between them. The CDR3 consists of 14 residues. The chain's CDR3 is CASSEDWEHGTQYF. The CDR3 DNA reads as TGCGCCAGCAGCGAGGACTGGGAACATGGTACGCAGTATTTT.

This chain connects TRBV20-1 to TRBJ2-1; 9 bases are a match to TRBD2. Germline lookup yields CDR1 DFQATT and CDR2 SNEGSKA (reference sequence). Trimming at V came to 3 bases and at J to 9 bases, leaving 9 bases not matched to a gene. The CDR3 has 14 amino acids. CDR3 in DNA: TGCAGTGCTAGGGTTAGCGGGAGAACGGCTGAGCAGTTCTTC. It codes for CSARVSGRTAEQFF.

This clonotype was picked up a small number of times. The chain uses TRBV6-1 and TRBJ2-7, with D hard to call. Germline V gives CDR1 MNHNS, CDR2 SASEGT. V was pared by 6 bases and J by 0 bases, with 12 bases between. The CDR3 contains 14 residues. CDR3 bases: TGTGCCAGCAGGGGTGGCGAAAGCTCCTACGAGCAGTACTTC. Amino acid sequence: CASRGGESSYEQYF.

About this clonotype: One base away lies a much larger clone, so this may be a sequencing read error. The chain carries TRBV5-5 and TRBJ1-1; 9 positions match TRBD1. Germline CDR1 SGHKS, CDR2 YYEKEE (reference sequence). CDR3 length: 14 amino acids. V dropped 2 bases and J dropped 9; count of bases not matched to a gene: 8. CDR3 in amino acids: CASSFDRGSAKAFF. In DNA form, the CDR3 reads TGTGCCAGCAGCTTCGACAGGGGGTCCGCTAAAGCTTTCTTT.

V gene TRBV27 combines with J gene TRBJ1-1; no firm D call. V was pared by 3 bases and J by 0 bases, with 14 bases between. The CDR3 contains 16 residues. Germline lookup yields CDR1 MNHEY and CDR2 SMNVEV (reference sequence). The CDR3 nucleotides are TGTGCCAGCAGTTTTACAGATGGTTCGATGAACACTGAAGCTTTCTTT. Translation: CASSFTDGSMNTEAFF.

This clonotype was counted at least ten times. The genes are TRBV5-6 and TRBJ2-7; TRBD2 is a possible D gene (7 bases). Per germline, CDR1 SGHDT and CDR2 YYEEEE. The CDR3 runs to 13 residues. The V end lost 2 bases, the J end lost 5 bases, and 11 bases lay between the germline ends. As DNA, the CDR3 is TGTGCCAGCAGCTTAGGGGGGGCCGACGAGCAGTACTTC. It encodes CASSLGGADEQYF.

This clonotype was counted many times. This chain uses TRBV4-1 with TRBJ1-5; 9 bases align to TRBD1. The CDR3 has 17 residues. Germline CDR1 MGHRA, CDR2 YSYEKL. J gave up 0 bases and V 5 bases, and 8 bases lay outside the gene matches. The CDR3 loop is CASSVRDREYSNQPQHF. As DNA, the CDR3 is TGCGCCAGCAGCGTCCGGGACAGGGAATATAGCAATCAGCCCCAGCATTTT.

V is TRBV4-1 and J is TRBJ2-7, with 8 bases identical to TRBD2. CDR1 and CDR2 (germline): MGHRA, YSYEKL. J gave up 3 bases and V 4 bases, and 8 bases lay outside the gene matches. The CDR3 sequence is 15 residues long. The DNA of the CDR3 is TGCGCCAGCAGCCTAGATACTAGCGGTTTCTACGAGCAGTACTTC. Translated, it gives CASSLDTSGFYEQYF.

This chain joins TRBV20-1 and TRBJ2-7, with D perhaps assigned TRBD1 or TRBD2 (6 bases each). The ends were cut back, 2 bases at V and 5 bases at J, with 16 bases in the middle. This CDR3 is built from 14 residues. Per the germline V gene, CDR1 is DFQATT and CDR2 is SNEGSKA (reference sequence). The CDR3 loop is CSARSGAGINEQYF. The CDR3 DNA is TGCAGTGCTAGATCGGGGGCAGGGATAAACGAGCAGTACTTC.